Shown below are 15 T cell receptor beta chains from a single sample sequenced in a study of T cell repertoires in cytomegalovirus infection. One entry per CDR3 protein, called by TCRdb with MiXCR from the reads. The sample lists about 450,000 distinct CDR3 sequences, approximately 32% occurring once. The specimen sequenced was PBMCs. Receptors were obtained from a human donor in good health (CMV status not recorded). Some clones in this sample may be carry-over from other donors' samples.

As concerns this clonotype: A junction boundary mismatches the germline segment, possibly from a read error. The rearrangement joins TRBV7-2 to TRBJ1-6; TRBD1 is a possible D gene (6 bases). Germline CDR1 and CDR2: SGHTA and FQGNSA. The CDR3 consists of 19 residues. The CDR3 is CASSPWGQGPFAYNSPLNF. The DNA for the CDR3 is TGTGCCAGCAGCCCGTGGGGGCAAGGGCCTTTCGCTTATAATTCACCCCTCAACTTT. The full variable domain, rest sourced from reference TRBV7-2 and TRBJ1-6, is GAGVSQSPSNKVTEKGKDVELRCDPISGHTALYWYRQSLGQGLEFLIYFQGNSAPDKSGLPSDRFSAERTGGSVSTLTIQRTQQEDSAVYLCASSPWGQGPFAYNSPLNFGNGTRLTVT.

This chain joins TRBV5-1 and TRBJ2-7, with D possibly matching TRBD1 (6 bases). The CDR3 consists of 15 residues. Germline V lookup: CDR1 SGHRS, CDR2 YFSETQ. Trimming pared 5 bases from V and 0 bases from J, leaving 15 bases between. In DNA form, the CDR3 reads TGCGCCAGCAGTGACAGGACAGCGAGCTCCTACGAGCAGTACTTC. It translates to CASSDRTASSYEQYF.

V gene TRBV4-3 combines with J gene TRBJ1-1, with a weak D call TRBD1 (6 bases). Germline CDR1 is LGHNA and CDR2 is YSLEER. V lost 2 bases and J 0 bases, leaving 22 bases between the germline ends. This CDR3 region has 19 residues. Written as DNA, the CDR3 is TGCGCCAGCAGCCAAAGAAGGGGGGACGGGACACTCATGAACACTGAAGCTTTCTTT. Translating it yields CASSQRRGDGTLMNTEAFF.

This clonotype was picked up many times. CDR3 coding DNA: TGTGCCAGCACGGTAGCCAAAAACATTCAGTACTTC. It is translated as CASTVAKNIQYF. The rearrangement links TRBV2 to TRBJ2-4; D is unresolved. Trimming removed 7 bases at V and 0 bases at J, with 4 bases between. The CDR3 extends over 12 amino acids. Germline-derived CDR1 and CDR2 are SNHLY and FYNNEI.

The rearrangement joins TRBV4-1 to TRBJ2-7; maybe TRBD2 (5 bases). Per the germline V gene, CDR1 is MGHRA and CDR2 is YSYEKL. Trimming shortened V by 4 bases and J by 7 bases, and 23 bases separated the two germline ends. The length of the CDR3 is 16 residues. The CDR3 protein is CASSPRGGGMSGEQYF. The CDR3, as DNA: TGCGCCAGCAGCCCCCGAGGCGGTGGAATGTCGGGAGAGCAGTACTTC.

The chain carries TRBV12-3 or TRBV12-4 and TRBJ1-5, with D hard to call. The V end lost 0 bases, the J end lost 2 bases, and 8 bases lay between the germline ends. The CDR3 has 15 amino acids. The CDR3 coding sequence is TGTGCCAGCAGTTTAGCCAAGGGTGGCAATCAGCCCCAGCATTTT. Protein sequence: CASSLAKGGNQPQHF.

The gene calls are TRBV5-4 and TRBJ1-6; 7 bases map to TRBD1. Looked up from germline, CDR1 is SGHNT and CDR2 is YYREEE (reference sequence). This CDR3 is built from 15 residues. CDR3 sequence (DNA): TGTGCTAGAAGCTTGGCGGGGGACAGCAATTCACCCCTCCACTTT. It yields the protein CARSLAGDSNSPLHF.

This clonotype was picked up many times. The rearrangement joins TRBV7-9 to TRBJ2-2, with D perhaps matching TRBD1 (6 bases). There are 20 residues in the CDR3. V was cut by 2 bases and J by 0 bases, with 22 bases left in between. Germline V lookup: CDR1 SEHNR, CDR2 FQNEAQ (reference sequence). CDR3 sequence: CASSLIVSGRGLANTGELFF. The CDR3 coding sequence is TGTGCCAGCAGCTTAATTGTTTCTGGCAGGGGATTAGCGAACACCGGGGAGCTGTTTTTT.

This chain links TRBV3-1 with TRBJ2-1; 8 bases map to TRBD1. Per the germline V gene, CDR1 is LGHDT and CDR2 is YNNKEL (reference sequence). Unmatched junction bases numbered 7, after V lost 6 bases and J lost 6 bases. The CDR3 consists of 14 residues. Here the CDR3 reads CASSQTDRGNEQFF. CDR3 nucleotide sequence: TGTGCCAGCAGTCAAACCGACAGGGGCAATGAGCAGTTCTTC.

The chain joins TRBV11-2 to TRBJ2-7; no clear D gene. The germline V gene encodes CDR1 SGHAT and CDR2 FQNNGV. CDR3 size: 13 residues. CDR3 sequence: CASSPLSSYEQYV. The CDR3 nucleotides are TGTGCCAGCAGCCCCTTAAGCTCCTACGAGCAGTACGTA.

This clonotype was seen ten or more times. The J gene is TRBJ2-2, the V gene TRBV7-8, with a weak D call TRBD1 (5 bases). Per the germline V gene, CDR1 is SGHVS and CDR2 is FQNEAQ. The CDR3 totals 15 residues. V lost 5 bases, J lost 0 bases, and 10 bases lay in between. CDR3 sequence (DNA): TGTGCCAGCAGCAGGACACTATCGAACACCGGGGAGCTGTTTTTT. This gives the protein CASSRTLSNTGELFF.

The sample holds a few counts of this clonotype. CDR3 sequence (DNA): TGTGCCAGCAGCTTAGAAGTGGTGCGGCGGGAGACCCAGTACTTC. Amino acids: CASSLEVVRRETQYF. This chain connects TRBV7-9 to TRBJ2-5; no clear D. Germline V gene lookup returns CDR1 SEHNR and CDR2 FQNEAQ (reference sequence). Trimming shortened V by 1 base and J by 5 bases, and 14 bases separated the two germline ends. This CDR3 comprises 15 residues.

This clonotype was seen many times. The chain couples TRBV28 to TRBJ1-1; D is possibly TRBD1 (6 bases). The CDR3 totals 15 residues. Trimming left V 7 bases short and J 3 bases short, with 18 bases between. Germline assignment: CDR1 MDHEN and CDR2 SYDVKM. DNA of the CDR3: TGTGCCAGCACCAATCCAGACAGGTGGGACACTGAAGCTTTCTTT. It encodes CASTNPDRWDTEAFF.

This chain uses TRBV6-2 or TRBV6-3 with TRBJ2-3; 11 bases are a match to TRBD2. Trimming cost V 5 bases and J 8 bases; bases outside gene matches: 9. CDR1 is MNHEY and CDR2 is SVGEGT in the germline V gene. The CDR3 loop spans 15 amino acids. CDR3 protein: CASSRTSGPPGTQYF. As DNA, the CDR3 is TGTGCCAGCAGTCGGACTAGCGGGCCCCCGGGTACGCAGTATTTT.

This clonotype came up a few times. The CDR3 reads CASSFRKGGLGTYEQYF. The CDR3 bases are TGTGCCAGCAGCTTCAGAAAAGGGGGCCTCGGAACCTACGAGCAGTACTTC. The chain joins TRBV7-9 to TRBJ2-7; 7 bases are a match to TRBD1. The V and J ends lost 3 bases and 2 bases, in that order; junction bases with no gene match: 13. Germline V gene data show CDR1 as SEHNR and CDR2 as FQNEAQ (reference sequence). The CDR3 totals 17 residues.